The 22 T cell receptor beta chains in this list originate from one sample, sequenced in a study of cytomegalovirus exposure and HLA in healthy donors. Primers: 60 Vbeta forward and 13 Jbeta reverse. Sequenced by immunoSEQ multiplex PCR; TCRdb stores in-frame clones only, minus some. The data show 150,000 to 200,000 clones, approximately 77% seen once. Material: PBMCs. Source of these receptors: a male donor in good health and CMV-seropositive.

This chain connects TRBV9 to TRBJ2-7; 7 bases are shared with TRBD1. The germline V gene encodes CDR1 SGDLS and CDR2 YYNGEE. CDR3 length: 14 amino acids. The V and J ends lost 4 bases and 3 bases, in that order; junction bases with no gene match: 7. The CDR3 DNA reads as TGTGCCAGCAGCCCCACCGGGACAGTCTACGAGCAGTACTTC. Amino acid sequence: CASSPTGTVYEQYF. The entire variable domain, with the rest obtained from reference TRBV9 and TRBJ2-7, is as follows: DSGVTQTPKHLITATGQRVTLRCSPRSGDLSVYWYQQSLDQGLQFLIQYYNGEERAKGNILERFSAQQFPDLHSELNLSSLELGDSALYFCASSPTGTVYEQYFGPGTRLTVT.

The table lists this clone with a few counts. The rearrangement uses TRBV2 and TRBJ1-5; maybe TRBD1 (6 bases). The V and J ends lost 8 bases and 7 bases respectively, with 15 bases between them. The CDR3 is made up of 13 amino acids. The germline V gene encodes CDR1 SNHLY and CDR2 FYNNEI. Here the CDR3 reads CASAPGHSQPQHF. DNA of the CDR3: TGTGCCAGCGCCCCGGGACACTCACAGCCCCAGCATTTT.

The chain uses TRBV5-1 and TRBJ1-3, with D maybe TRBD1 (6 bases). CDR3 size: 15 residues. Trimming took 3 bases from V and 0 from J, leaving 10 bases between them. Germline CDR1 SGHRS, CDR2 YFSETQ. This CDR3 is CASSSGQSSGNTIYF. The CDR3 DNA sequence: TGCGCCAGCAGCTCCGGACAGTCCTCTGGAAACACCATATATTTT. The variable domain in full, completed from reference TRBV5-1 and TRBJ1-3, reads KAGVTQTPRYLIKTRGQQVTLSCSPISGHRSVSWYQQTPGQGLQFLFEYFSETQRNKGNFPGRFSGRQFSNSRSEMNVSTLELGDSALYLCASSSGQSSGNTIYFGEGSWLTVV.

The genes are TRBV9 and TRBJ1-3, with D possibly TRBD1 on 5 matching bases. The V gene's germline CDR1 is SGDLS and CDR2 YYNGEE. CDR3 size: 17 residues. V was trimmed by 2 bases and J by 0 bases, leaving 15 bases between them. As DNA, the CDR3 is TGTGCCAGCAGCGTCAACCAGGGTAGTCCCTCTGGAAACACCATATATTTT. Its protein product is CASSVNQGSPSGNTIYF.

The chain uses TRBV11-2 and TRBJ2-1; 7 bases agree with TRBD2. Per germline, CDR1 SGHAT and CDR2 FQNNGV. The CDR3 contains 17 residues. Germline trimming cut 5 bases from V and 2 bases from J; bases unmatched to any gene: 12. This chain's CDR3 is CASSLRGSGGAYNEQFF. Here the CDR3 DNA reads TGTGCCAGCAGCCTGCGGGGGTCCGGAGGAGCCTACAATGAGCAGTTCTTC.

The genes are TRBV7-9 and TRBJ1-2; 7 bases map to TRBD1. Germline V gives CDR1 SEHNR, CDR2 FQNEAQ (reference sequence). Trimming at V came to 6 bases and at J to 5 bases, leaving 15 bases not matched to a gene. The CDR3 has 16 residues. Written as DNA, the CDR3 is TGTGCCAGCAGATCTTTGACCTCAGGGGGTGAATATGGCTACACCTTC. Translation gives CASRSLTSGGEYGYTF.

This chain joins TRBV19 and TRBJ1-2; no firm D call. This CDR3 contains 13 residues. Trimming cost V 7 bases and J 1 base, with 10 bases left between them. The germline V gene encodes CDR1 LNHDA and CDR2 SQIVND (reference sequence). The CDR3 bases are TGTGCCAGTAAAACCGGGAGTAACTATGGCTACACCTTC. Translated: CASKTGSNYGYTF.

This sequence joins TRBV6-6 and TRBJ2-5, with TRBD1 as a possible D gene (6 bases). Germline assignment: CDR1 MNHNY and CDR2 SVGAGI (reference sequence). CDR3 length: 14 residues. Trimming stripped 2 bases from V and 4 bases from J, with 11 bases between. The CDR3 bases are TGTGCCAGCAGTTACGTACAGGGTTTAGAGACCCAGTACTTC. It specifies CASSYVQGLETQYF.

V and J are TRBV5-1 and TRBJ1-2, with a tentative D call TRBD1 (6 bases). V was pared by 0 bases and J by 5 bases, with 17 bases between. This CDR3 has 16 residues. CDR1 SGHRS and CDR2 YFSETQ come from the germline V gene. The CDR3 spells CASSLEGGQSYYGYTF. DNA of the CDR3: TGCGCCAGCAGCTTGGAAGGTGGACAGTCCTATTATGGCTACACCTTC.

V gene TRBV6-4 combines with J gene TRBJ2-1, with 12 bases aligning to TRBD2. CDR3 length equals 15 residues. The germline gives CDR1 MRHNA, CDR2 SNTAGT. V lost 5 bases to trimming and J lost 8 bases; unmatched junction nucleotides: 7. In DNA form, the CDR3 reads TGTGCCAGCAGTTACGGGACTAGCGGGCCCGATGAGCAGTTCTTC. Translated: CASSYGTSGPDEQFF.

The chain carries TRBV2 and TRBJ2-5, with a weak D call TRBD2 (6 bases). The CDR3 totals 16 residues. The V end lost 5 bases, the J end lost 2 bases, and 18 bases lay between the germline ends. Germline V CDR1 and CDR2: SNHLY, FYNNEI. The CDR3 protein is CASSPLPREVQETQYF. The CDR3 DNA sequence: TGTGCCAGCAGTCCCCTCCCCAGGGAGGTACAAGAGACCCAGTACTTC.

The chain has TRBV27 and TRBJ2-3; perhaps TRBD1 as D (6 bases). V was clipped by 6 bases and J by 2 bases, with 12 bases between them. Germline loops: CDR1 MNHEY, CDR2 SMNVEV (reference sequence). The CDR3 spans 14 residues. The CDR3 reads CASSPGHLTDTQYF. The CDR3 DNA is TGTGCCAGCAGCCCGGGACATCTCACAGATACGCAGTATTTT.

The chain has TRBV7-2 and TRBJ1-1; possibly TRBD1 for D (5 bases). Trimming removed 8 bases at V and 7 bases at J, with 20 bases between. CDR1 is SGHTA and CDR2 is FQGNSA in the germline V gene. The CDR3 totals 14 residues. The DNA of the CDR3 is TGTGCCAGCGGCCACTGGGGGGAAGAGAGTGAAGCTTTCTTT. Translation: CASGHWGEESEAFF.

This rearrangement joins TRBV7-9 to TRBJ2-2, with D maybe TRBD2 (6 bases). In germline, CDR1 is SEHNR, CDR2 FQNEAQ (reference sequence). The CDR3 runs to 14 residues. The V and J ends lost 7 bases and 4 bases respectively, with 13 bases between them. The CDR3 spells CASKSGGVTGELFF. DNA for the CDR3: TGTGCCAGCAAATCGGGCGGGGTCACCGGGGAGCTGTTTTTT.

J is TRBJ2-2 and V is TRBV21-1; TRBD2 reflects the table's D call only, with no check against the DNA. TRBV21-1 has pseudogene status. CDR3 length: 16 residues. Here the CDR3 DNA reads TGTGCCAGCAGCAAAACTTCTACGGGGGGAACCGGGGAGCTGTTTTTT. Translation gives CASSKTSTGGTGELFF.

The chain joins TRBV4-1 to TRBJ2-7, with 8 bases matching TRBD2. Germline lookup yields CDR1 MGHRA and CDR2 YSYEKL. The trim removed 0 bases at V and 3 bases at J, leaving 7 bases unmatched. There are 16 residues in the CDR3. CDR3 in DNA: TGCGCCAGCAGCCAAGATCTTCGGGAGGGTTACTACGAGCAGTACTTC. Translating gives CASSQDLREGYYEQYF.

CDR3 protein: CASATVRGGDEQFF. As DNA, the CDR3 is TGCGCCAGCGCCACGGTTAGGGGAGGCGATGAGCAGTTCTTC. The chain has TRBV4-1 and TRBJ2-1, with D possibly matching TRBD2 (6 bases). Trimming stripped 8 bases from V and 8 bases from J, with 19 bases between. Germline CDR1 MGHRA, CDR2 YSYEKL. The CDR3 extends over 14 amino acids.

V usage is TRBV7-3 and J usage is TRBJ2-7, with D possibly TRBD2 on 5 matching bases. Germline lookup yields CDR1 SGHTA and CDR2 FQGTGA. Trimming stripped 1 base from V and 3 bases from J, with 7 bases between. The CDR3 has 13 residues. This chain's CDR3 is CASSLRTYYEQYF. The CDR3 DNA follows: TGTGCCAGCAGCTTAAGGACTTACTACGAGCAGTACTTC.

This clone was observed a handful of times. An end of the junction differs from the germline gene, which may be a read error. This chain connects TRBV7-9 to TRBJ1-1; unclear D gene. CDR1 is SEHNR and CDR2 is FQNEAQ in the germline V gene (reference sequence). This CDR3 is 12 amino acids long. CDR3 in amino acids: CSSSYPDTEAFF. Here the CDR3 DNA reads TGTTCCAGCAGCTATCCGGACACTGAAGCTTTCTTT. The variable domain in full, completed from reference TRBV7-9 and TRBJ1-1, reads DTGVSQNPRHKITKRGQNVTFRCDPISEHNRLYWYRQTLGQGPEFLTYFQNEAQLEKSRLLSDRFSAERPKGSFSTLEIQRTEQGDSAMYLCSSSYPDTEAFFGQGTRLTVV.

This sequence joins TRBV2 and TRBJ2-3, with 10 bases lining up with TRBD2. The CDR3 is 16 residues long. The germline CDR1 and CDR2 sequences are SNHLY and FYNNEI. The trim removed 6 bases at V and 4 bases at J, leaving 10 bases unmatched. The CDR3 nucleotides are TGTGCCAGCAGGCCCCTAGCGGGGGTATTTGCAGATACGCAGTATTTT. It encodes CASRPLAGVFADTQYF. The full variable domain, with the rest looked up from reference TRBV2 and TRBJ2-3, is EPEVTQTPSHQVTQMGQEVILRCVPISNHLYFYWYRQILGQKVEFLVSFYNNEISEKSEIFDDQFSVERPDGSNFTLKIRSTKLEDSAMYFCASRPLAGVFADTQYFGPGTRLTVL.

The chain recombines TRBV14 with TRBJ1-1, with a weak D call TRBD1 (5 bases). Trimming pared 4 bases from V and 7 bases from J, leaving 13 bases between. Germline assignment: CDR1 SGHDN and CDR2 FVKESK. The CDR3 is 13 residues long. The CDR3 region is CASSRREGLEAFF. The CDR3 region has the DNA TGTGCCAGCAGCCGCAGGGAGGGCCTTGAAGCTTTCTTT.

The rearrangement uses TRBV2 and TRBJ2-3; D call uncertain. The CDR3 spans 14 residues. Trimming stripped 3 bases from V and 2 bases from J, with 9 bases between. The V gene's germline CDR1 is SNHLY and CDR2 FYNNEI. The CDR3 DNA follows: TGTGCCAGCAGTGAGAGGCAGACCACAGATACGCAGTATTTT. Translation gives CASSERQTTDTQYF.